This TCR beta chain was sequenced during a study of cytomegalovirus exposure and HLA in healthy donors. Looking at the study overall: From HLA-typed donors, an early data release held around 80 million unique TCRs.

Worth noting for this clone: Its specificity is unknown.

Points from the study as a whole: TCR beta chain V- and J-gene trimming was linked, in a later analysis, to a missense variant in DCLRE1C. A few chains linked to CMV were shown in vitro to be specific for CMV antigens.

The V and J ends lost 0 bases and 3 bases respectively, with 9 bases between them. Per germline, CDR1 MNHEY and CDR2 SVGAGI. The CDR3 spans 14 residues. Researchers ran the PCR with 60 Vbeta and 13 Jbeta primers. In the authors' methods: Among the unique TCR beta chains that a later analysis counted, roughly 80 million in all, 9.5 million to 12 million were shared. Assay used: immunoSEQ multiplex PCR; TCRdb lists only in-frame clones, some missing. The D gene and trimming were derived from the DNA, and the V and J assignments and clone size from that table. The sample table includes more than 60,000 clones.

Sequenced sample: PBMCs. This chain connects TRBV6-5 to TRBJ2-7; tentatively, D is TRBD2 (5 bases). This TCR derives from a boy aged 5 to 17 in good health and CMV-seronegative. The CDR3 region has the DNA TGTGCCAGCAGTTACTCCCGGGGATACTACGAGCAGTACTTC. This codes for CASSYSRGYYEQYF.